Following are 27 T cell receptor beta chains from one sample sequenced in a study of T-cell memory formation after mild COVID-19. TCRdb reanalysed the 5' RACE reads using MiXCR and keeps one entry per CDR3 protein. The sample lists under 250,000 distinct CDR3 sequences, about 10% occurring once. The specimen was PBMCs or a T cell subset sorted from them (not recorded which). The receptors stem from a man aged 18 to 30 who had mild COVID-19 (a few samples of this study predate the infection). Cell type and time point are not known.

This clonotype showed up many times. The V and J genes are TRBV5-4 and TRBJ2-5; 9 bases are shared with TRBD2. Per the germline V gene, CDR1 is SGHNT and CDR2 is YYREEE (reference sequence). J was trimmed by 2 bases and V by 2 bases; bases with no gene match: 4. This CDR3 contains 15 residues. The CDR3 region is CASSLPSGIQETQYF. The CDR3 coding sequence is TGTGCCAGCAGCTTACCTAGCGGGATTCAAGAGACCCAGTACTTC.

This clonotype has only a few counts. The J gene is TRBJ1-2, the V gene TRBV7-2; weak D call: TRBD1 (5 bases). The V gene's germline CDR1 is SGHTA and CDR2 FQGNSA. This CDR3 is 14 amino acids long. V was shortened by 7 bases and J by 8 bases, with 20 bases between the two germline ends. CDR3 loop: CASTMTASGWGYTF. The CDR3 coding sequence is TGTGCCAGCACCATGACAGCTTCGGGTTGGGGCTACACCTTC. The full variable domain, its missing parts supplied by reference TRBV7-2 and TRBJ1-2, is GAGVSQSPSNKVTEKGKDVELRCDPISGHTALYWYRQSLGQGLEFLIYFQGNSAPDKSGLPSDRFSAERTGGSVSTLTIQRTQQEDSAVYLCASTMTASGWGYTFGSGTRLTVV.

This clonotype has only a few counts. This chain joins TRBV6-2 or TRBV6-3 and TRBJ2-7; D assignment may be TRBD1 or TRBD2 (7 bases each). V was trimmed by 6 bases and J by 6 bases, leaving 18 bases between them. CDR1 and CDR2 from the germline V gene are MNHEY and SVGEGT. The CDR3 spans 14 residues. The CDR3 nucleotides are TGTGCCAGCAGACGTACCAGGGGGGGAGGCGAGCAGTACGTC. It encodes CASRRTRGGGEQYV.

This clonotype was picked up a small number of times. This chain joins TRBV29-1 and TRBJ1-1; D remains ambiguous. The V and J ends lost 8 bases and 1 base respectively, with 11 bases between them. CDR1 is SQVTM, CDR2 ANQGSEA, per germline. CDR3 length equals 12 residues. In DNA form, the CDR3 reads TGCAGCCATAATCGCGGGAACACTGAAGCTTTCTTT. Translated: CSHNRGNTEAFF.

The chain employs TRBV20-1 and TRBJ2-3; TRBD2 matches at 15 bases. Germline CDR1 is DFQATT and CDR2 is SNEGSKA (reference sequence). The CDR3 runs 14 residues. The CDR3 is CRGLAGGDTDTQYF. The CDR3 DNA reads TGCAGGGGACTAGCGGGGGGCGATACAGATACGCAGTATTTT.

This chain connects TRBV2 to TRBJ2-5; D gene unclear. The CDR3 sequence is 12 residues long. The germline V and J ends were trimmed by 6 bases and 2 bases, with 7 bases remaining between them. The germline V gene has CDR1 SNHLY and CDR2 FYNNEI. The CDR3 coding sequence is TGTGCCAGCAGCAACGATCAAGAGACCCAGTACTTC. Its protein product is CASSNDQETQYF. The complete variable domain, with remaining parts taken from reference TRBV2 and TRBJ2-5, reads EPEVTQTPSHQVTQMGQEVILRCVPISNHLYFYWYRQILGQKVEFLVSFYNNEISEKSEIFDDQFSVERPDGSNFTLKIRSTKLEDSAMYFCASSNDQETQYFGPGTRLLVL.

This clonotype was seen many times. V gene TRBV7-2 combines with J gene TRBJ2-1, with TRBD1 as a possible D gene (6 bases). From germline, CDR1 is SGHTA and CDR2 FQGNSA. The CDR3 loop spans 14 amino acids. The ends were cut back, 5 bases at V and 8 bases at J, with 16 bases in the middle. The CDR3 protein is CASSTTQGIHEQFF. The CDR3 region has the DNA TGTGCCAGCAGCACGACCCAGGGGATTCATGAGCAGTTCTTC.

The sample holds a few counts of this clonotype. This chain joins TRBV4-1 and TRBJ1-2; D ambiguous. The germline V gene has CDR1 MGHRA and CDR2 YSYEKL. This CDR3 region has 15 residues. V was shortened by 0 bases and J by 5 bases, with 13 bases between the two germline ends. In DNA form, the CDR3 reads TGCGCCAGCAGCCAAGAGGCGGCCGTTATATATGGCTACACCTTC. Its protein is CASSQEAAVIYGYTF.

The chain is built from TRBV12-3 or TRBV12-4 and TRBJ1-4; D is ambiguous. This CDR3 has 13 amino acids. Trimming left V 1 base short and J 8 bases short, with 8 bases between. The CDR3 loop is CASSLEVGEKLFF. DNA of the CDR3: TGTGCCAGCAGTTTAGAGGTTGGAGAAAAACTGTTTTTT.

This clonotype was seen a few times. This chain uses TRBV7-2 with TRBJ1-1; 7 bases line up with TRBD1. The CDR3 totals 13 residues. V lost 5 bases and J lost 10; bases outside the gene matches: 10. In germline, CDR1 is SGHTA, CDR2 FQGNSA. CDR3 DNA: TGTGCCAGCAGCGAAAGACAGGGATTAATAGCTTTCTTT. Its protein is CASSERQGLIAFF.

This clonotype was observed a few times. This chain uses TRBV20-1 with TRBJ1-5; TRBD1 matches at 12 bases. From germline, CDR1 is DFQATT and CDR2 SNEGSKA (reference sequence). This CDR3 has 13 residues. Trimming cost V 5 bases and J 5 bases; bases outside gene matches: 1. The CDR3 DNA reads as TGCAGTGCTGGGACAGGGGGCCATCAGCCCCAGCATTTT. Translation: CSAGTGGHQPQHF.

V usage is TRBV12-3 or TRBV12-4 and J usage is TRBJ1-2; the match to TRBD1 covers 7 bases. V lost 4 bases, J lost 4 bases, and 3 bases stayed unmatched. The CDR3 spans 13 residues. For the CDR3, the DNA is TGTGCCAGCAGTTCCGGACAGGCCTATGGCTACACCTTC. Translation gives CASSSGQAYGYTF.

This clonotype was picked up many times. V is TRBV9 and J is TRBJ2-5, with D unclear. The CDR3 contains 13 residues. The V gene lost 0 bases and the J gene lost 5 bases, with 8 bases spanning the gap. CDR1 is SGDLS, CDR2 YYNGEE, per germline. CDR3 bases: TGTGCCAGCAGCGTAGGGGCCGTGGAGACCCAGTACTTC. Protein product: CASSVGAVETQYF.

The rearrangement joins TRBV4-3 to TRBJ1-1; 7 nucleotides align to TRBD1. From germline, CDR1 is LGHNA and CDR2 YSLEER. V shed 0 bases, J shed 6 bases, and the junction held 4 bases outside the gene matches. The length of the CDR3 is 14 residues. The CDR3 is CASSQEDRYAEAFF. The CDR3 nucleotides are TGCGCCAGCAGCCAAGAGGACAGGTACGCTGAAGCTTTCTTT.

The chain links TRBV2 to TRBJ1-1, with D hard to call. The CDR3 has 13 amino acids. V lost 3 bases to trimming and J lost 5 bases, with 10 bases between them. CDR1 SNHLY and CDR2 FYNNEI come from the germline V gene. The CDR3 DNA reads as TGTGCCAGCAGTGAGCCCCTAGGGACTGAAGCTTTCTTT. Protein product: CASSEPLGTEAFF.

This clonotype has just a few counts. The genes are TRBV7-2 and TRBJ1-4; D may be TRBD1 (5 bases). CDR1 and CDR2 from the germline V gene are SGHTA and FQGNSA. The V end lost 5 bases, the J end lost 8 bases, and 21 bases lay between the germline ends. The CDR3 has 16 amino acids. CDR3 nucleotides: TGTGCCAGCAGCCCACGGGTGGGTGGTGCAGGGGAAAAACTGTTTTTT. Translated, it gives CASSPRVGGAGEKLFF.

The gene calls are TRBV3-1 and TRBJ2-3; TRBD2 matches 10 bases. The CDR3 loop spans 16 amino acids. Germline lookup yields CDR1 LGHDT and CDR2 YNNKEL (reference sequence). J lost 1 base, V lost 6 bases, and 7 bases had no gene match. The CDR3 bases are TGTGCCAGCAGTCACTCCGGGACTAGCGGCACAGATACGCAGTATTTT. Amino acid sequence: CASSHSGTSGTDTQYF.

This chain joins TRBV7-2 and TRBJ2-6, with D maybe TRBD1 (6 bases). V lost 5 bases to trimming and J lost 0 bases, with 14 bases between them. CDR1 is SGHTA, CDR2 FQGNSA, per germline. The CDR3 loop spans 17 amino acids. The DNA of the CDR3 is TGTGCCAGCAGCCAGCTAGGACAGACCTCTGGGGCCAACGTCCTGACTTTC. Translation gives CASSQLGQTSGANVLTF.

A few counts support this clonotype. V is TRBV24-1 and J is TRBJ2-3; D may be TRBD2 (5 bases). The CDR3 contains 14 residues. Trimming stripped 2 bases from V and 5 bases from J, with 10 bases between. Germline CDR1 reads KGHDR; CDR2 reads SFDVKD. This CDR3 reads CATSDSAAGDTQYF. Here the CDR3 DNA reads TGTGCCACCAGTGATTCGGCGGCGGGAGATACGCAGTATTTT.

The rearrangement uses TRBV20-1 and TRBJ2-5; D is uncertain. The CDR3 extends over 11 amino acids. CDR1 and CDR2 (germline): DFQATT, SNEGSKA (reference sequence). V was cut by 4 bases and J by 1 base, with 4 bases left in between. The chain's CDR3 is CSAKLQETQYF. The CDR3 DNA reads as TGCAGTGCTAAACTCCAAGAGACCCAGTACTTC.

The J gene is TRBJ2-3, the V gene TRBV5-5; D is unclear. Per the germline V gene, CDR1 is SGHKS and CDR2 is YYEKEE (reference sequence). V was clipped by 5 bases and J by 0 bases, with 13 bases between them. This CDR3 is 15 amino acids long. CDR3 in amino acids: CASRRGRISTDTQYF. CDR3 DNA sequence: TGTGCCAGCAGACGTGGACGCATTAGCACAGATACGCAGTATTTT. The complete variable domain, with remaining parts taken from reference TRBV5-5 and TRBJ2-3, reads DAGVTQSPTHLIKTRGQQVTLRCSPISGHKSVSWYQQVLGQGPQFIFQYYEKEERGRGNFPDRFSARQFPNYSSELNVNALLLGDSALYLCASRRGRISTDTQYFGPGTRLTVL.

Written as DNA, the CDR3 is TGTGCCAGCAGCCGACGGGACGGCAATTCACCCCTCCACTTT. Translation: CASSRRDGNSPLHF. This chain connects TRBV7-9 to TRBJ1-6; D perhaps matches TRBD1 (5 bases). The V and J ends lost 5 bases and 7 bases respectively, with 12 bases between them. Germline CDR1 and CDR2: SEHNR and FQNEAQ (reference sequence). CDR3 length equals 14 residues. Together with reference TRBV7-9 and TRBJ1-6, the CDR3 gives the full variable domain: DTGVSQNPRHKITKRGQNVTFRCDPISEHNRLYWYRQTLGQGPEFLTYFQNEAQLEKSRLLSDRFSAERPKGSFSTLEIQRTEQGDSAMYLCASSRRDGNSPLHFGNGTRLTVT.

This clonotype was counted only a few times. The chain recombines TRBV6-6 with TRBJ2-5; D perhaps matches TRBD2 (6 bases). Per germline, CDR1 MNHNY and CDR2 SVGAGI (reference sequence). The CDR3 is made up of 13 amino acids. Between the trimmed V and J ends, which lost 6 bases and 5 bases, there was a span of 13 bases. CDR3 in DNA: TGTGCCAGCAGAAGGGGAGGAGGGGAGACCCAGTACTTC. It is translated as CASRRGGGETQYF.

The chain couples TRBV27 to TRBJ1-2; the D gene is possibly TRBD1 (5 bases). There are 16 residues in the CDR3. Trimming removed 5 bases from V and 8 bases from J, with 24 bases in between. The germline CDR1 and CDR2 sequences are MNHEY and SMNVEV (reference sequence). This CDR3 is CASSGLPGLSLKGYTF. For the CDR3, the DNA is TGTGCCAGCAGTGGCCTCCCGGGACTGTCTTTGAAGGGCTACACCTTC.

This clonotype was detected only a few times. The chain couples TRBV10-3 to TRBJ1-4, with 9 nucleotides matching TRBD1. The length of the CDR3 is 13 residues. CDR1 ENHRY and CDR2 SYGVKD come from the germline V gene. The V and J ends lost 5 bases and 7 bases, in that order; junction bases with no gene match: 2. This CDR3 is CAISTGGLEKLFF. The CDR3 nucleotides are TGTGCCATCAGTACAGGGGGCCTTGAAAAACTGTTTTTT.

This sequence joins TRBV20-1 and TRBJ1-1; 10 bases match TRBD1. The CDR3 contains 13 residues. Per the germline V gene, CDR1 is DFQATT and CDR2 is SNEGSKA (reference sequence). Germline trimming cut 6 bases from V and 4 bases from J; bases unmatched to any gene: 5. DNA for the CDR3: TGCAGTGCCCCGGACAGGGGGGGCACTGAAGCTTTCTTT. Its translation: CSAPDRGGTEAFF.

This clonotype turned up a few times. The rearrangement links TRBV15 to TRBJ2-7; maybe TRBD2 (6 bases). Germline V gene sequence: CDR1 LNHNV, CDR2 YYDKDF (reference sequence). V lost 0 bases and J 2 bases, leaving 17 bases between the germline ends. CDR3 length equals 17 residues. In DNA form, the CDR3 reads TGTGCCACCAGCAGAGAGTCAGGGAGGACTGGGACCTACGAGCAGTACTTC. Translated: CATSRESGRTGTYEQYF. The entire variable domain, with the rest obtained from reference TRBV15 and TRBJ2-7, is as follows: DAMVIQNPRYQVTQFGKPVTLSCSQTLNHNVMYWYQQKSSQAPKLLFHYYDKDFNNEADTPDNFQSRRPNTSFCFLDIRSPGLGDTAMYLCATSRESGRTGTYEQYFGPGTRLTVT.